The 28 T cell receptor beta chains below all came from one sample that was sequenced in a study of memory CD4+ T cells and cytomegalovirus serostatus. Libraries were prepared by immunoSEQ multiplex PCR; TCRdb keeps only in-frame clonotypes and omits some of them. The sample carries tens of thousands of clones, 75% to 85% recorded once. The sort gate was single viable CD3+CD4+CD8-CD45RO+ cells for memory CD4+ T cells. Sample: memory CD4+ T cells from blood. These receptors came from an adult in good health and CMV-seronegative.

The V and J genes are TRBV7-9 and TRBJ1-2; 10 bases are a match to TRBD1. V shed 3 bases, J shed 3 bases, and the junction held 4 bases outside the gene matches. CDR3 size: 15 residues. From germline, CDR1 is SEHNR and CDR2 FQNEAQ (reference sequence). The CDR3: CASSFWDRGHYGYTF. CDR3 bases: TGTGCCAGCAGCTTCTGGGACAGGGGTCACTATGGCTACACCTTC.

The rearrangement links TRBV5-1 to TRBJ1-1; possibly TRBD1 for D (6 bases). This CDR3 comprises 19 residues. With 2 bases removed from V and 1 base from J, the gap between germline ends came to 24 bases. Per germline, CDR1 SGHRS and CDR2 YFSETQ. CDR3 residues: CASSLNTLQLGGPNTEAFF. The CDR3 bases are TGCGCCAGCAGCTTAAACACCCTCCAGCTCGGGGGCCCGAACACTGAAGCTTTCTTT.

The chain is built from TRBV19 and TRBJ2-1; D unresolved. With 3 bases removed from V and 8 bases from J, the gap between germline ends came to 17 bases. The CDR3 length is 15 residues. Germline-derived CDR1 and CDR2 are LNHDA and SQIVND (reference sequence). The CDR3 protein is CASSISLDPFDEQFF. DNA for the CDR3: TGTGCCAGTAGTATTTCGCTTGACCCTTTCGATGAGCAGTTCTTC.

As for this clone: The germline gene is not matched at one end of the junction; a read error may be the cause. V is TRBV7-7 and J is TRBJ2-3; possibly TRBD1 for D (6 bases). Germline V gene lookup returns CDR1 SSHAT and CDR2 FNYEAQ (reference sequence). The CDR3 loop spans 14 amino acids. DNA for the CDR3: TGTGCTAGCAGCCCCTCAGGGGGCACAGATACGCAGTATTTT. Translated, it gives CASSPSGGTDTQYF.

The V and J genes are TRBV11-2 and TRBJ2-3; D is perhaps TRBD1 or TRBD2 (5 bases each). Germline V lookup: CDR1 SGHAT, CDR2 FQNNGV. The CDR3 has 14 amino acids. V gave up 1 base and J gave up 5 bases, with 10 bases separating them. The CDR3 sequence is CASSLVGVRDTQYF. CDR3 coding DNA: TGTGCCAGCAGCTTAGTGGGGGTCAGAGATACGCAGTATTTT.

This chain joins TRBV4-1 and TRBJ2-3; maybe TRBD2 (7 bases). Germline lookup yields CDR1 MGHRA and CDR2 YSYEKL. The CDR3 has 15 residues. Trimming took off 3 bases at V and 4 bases at J, with 14 bases between the two ends. DNA for the CDR3: TGCGCCAGCAGCCAGTGGGGGGGGCGGGCAGATACGCAGTATTTT. Translating it yields CASSQWGGRADTQYF.

The chain uses TRBV9 and TRBJ2-3; a weak D match, TRBD1 (6 bases). Trimming removed 4 bases from V and 1 base from J, with 13 bases in between. The CDR3 is 15 amino acids. Germline CDR1 SGDLS, CDR2 YYNGEE. The CDR3 DNA reads TGTGCCAGCAGCCCCACGACAGGTCGCACAGATACGCAGTATTTT. It translates to CASSPTTGRTDTQYF.

The chain links TRBV30 to TRBJ1-2; D is perhaps TRBD1 (5 bases). Trimming cost V 2 bases and J 1 base, with 14 bases left between them. Germline lookup yields CDR1 GTSNPN and CDR2 SVGIG (reference sequence). The CDR3 length is 15 residues. The CDR3 region is CAWSSPRDGNYGYTF. In DNA, the CDR3 is TGTGCCTGGAGTTCCCCGAGGGACGGTAACTATGGCTACACCTTC.

V usage is TRBV20-1 and J usage is TRBJ1-1, with unresolved D. Germline V gene sequence: CDR1 DFQATT, CDR2 SNEGSKA (reference sequence). V lost 6 bases, J lost 6 bases, and 11 bases lay in between. The CDR3 is 11 residues long. The chain's CDR3 is CSAAQGPEAFF. The CDR3 nucleotides read TGCAGTGCCGCCCAAGGACCTGAAGCTTTCTTT.

The V and J genes are TRBV5-6 and TRBJ2-7; D ambiguous. The CDR3 runs to 13 residues. Germline V gives CDR1 SGHDT, CDR2 YYEEEE. V was trimmed by 2 bases and J by 4 bases, leaving 10 bases between them. The CDR3 region is CASSLGSDYEQYF. For the CDR3, the DNA is TGTGCCAGCAGCTTAGGTTCTGATTACGAGCAGTACTTC.

This clone was counted a few times. The chain has TRBV7-2 and TRBJ2-7; the match to TRBD1 covers 7 bases. After removal of 5 bases from V and 4 bases from J, the junction contained 14 bases not matched to a gene. The CDR3 is made up of 16 amino acids. Germline V gene data show CDR1 as SGHTA and CDR2 as FQGNSA. CDR3 DNA: TGTGCCAGCAGCGTCTCCGGGACAGCCGGTTATTACGAGCAGTACTTC. This translates into CASSVSGTAGYYEQYF.

There are a few counts of this clone. This sequence joins TRBV5-1 and TRBJ2-1; D may match TRBD1 or TRBD2 (5 bases each). The CDR3 runs to 13 residues. Germline assignment: CDR1 SGHRS and CDR2 YFSETQ. Between the trimmed V and J ends, which lost 0 bases and 8 bases, there was a span of 9 bases. The CDR3 nucleotides are TGCGCCAGCAGCTTGGGGGGGTTCGATGAGCAGTTCTTC. It specifies CASSLGGFDEQFF. Using reference TRBV5-1 and TRBJ2-1 for the parts outside the CDR3, the full variable domain is KAGVTQTPRYLIKTRGQQVTLSCSPISGHRSVSWYQQTPGQGLQFLFEYFSETQRNKGNFPGRFSGRQFSNSRSEMNVSTLELGDSALYLCASSLGGFDEQFFGPGTRLTVL.

The chain joins TRBV4-2 to TRBJ1-2; TRBD1 might be the D (5 bases). Trimming took 2 bases from V and 2 from J, leaving 15 bases between them. The CDR3 consists of 16 residues. Germline loops: CDR1 LGHNA, CDR2 YNFKEQ. The CDR3 loop is CASSQLVGRDNYGYTF. CDR3 in DNA: TGTGCCAGCAGCCAACTCGTAGGCAGGGACAACTATGGCTACACCTTC.

This clone was seen a few times. The rearrangement links TRBV6-6 to TRBJ2-5, with 9 bases that match TRBD1. Per germline, CDR1 MNHNY and CDR2 SVGAGI (reference sequence). V lost 4 bases to trimming and J lost 5 bases; unmatched junction nucleotides: 11. The CDR3 is 16 residues long. The CDR3 spells CASSFASGQGGETQYF. The CDR3 bases are TGTGCCAGCAGTTTTGCGTCGGGACAGGGAGGGGAGACCCAGTACTTC.

The CDR3 here is CASSPSWSDGRNEQFF. The CDR3 coding sequence is TGTGCCAGCAGCCCGTCATGGTCGGACGGGCGAAATGAGCAGTTCTTC. This chain connects TRBV5-4 to TRBJ2-1; no clear D. Germline CDR1 reads SGHNT; CDR2 reads YYREEE (reference sequence). The CDR3 extends over 16 amino acids. Deletions cut 4 bases from V and 7 bases from J, with 21 bases between.

This clone occurred a few times. The sample contains more than one DNA sequence encoding this CDR3. V and J are TRBV30 and TRBJ1-5, with D unresolved. This CDR3 is 13 amino acids long. Trimming cost V 0 bases and J 0 bases, with 3 bases left between them. The germline gives CDR1 GTSNPN, CDR2 SVGIG (reference sequence). The CDR3 DNA is TGTGCCTGGAGTGTAGATAGCAATCAGCCCCAGCATTTT. Its protein is CAWSVDSNQPQHF.

The V and J genes are TRBV25-1 and TRBJ1-2, with TRBD1 identical over 9 bases. Per germline, CDR1 MGHDK and CDR2 SYGVNS. The ends lost 3 bases at V and 1 base at J; junction bases unmatched: 0. This CDR3 contains 14 residues. CDR3 loop: CASSEDRGNYGYTF. For the CDR3, the DNA is TGTGCCAGCAGTGAGGACAGGGGTAACTATGGCTACACCTTC.

This clone was seen a handful of times. At the DNA level, this CDR3 is encoded by other sequences in the same sample as well. The J gene is TRBJ1-1, the V gene TRBV19; D not certain. The V end lost 1 base, the J end lost 0 bases, and 9 bases lay between the germline ends. CDR3 length equals 15 residues. Germline V CDR1 and CDR2: LNHDA, SQIVND (reference sequence). The CDR3 DNA sequence: TGTGCCAGTAGTATAGGACGGTCCATGAACACTGAAGCTTTCTTT. Residues: CASSIGRSMNTEAFF.

The CDR3 reads CASSLAGSSYNEQFF. DNA for the CDR3: TGTGCCAGCAGTTTAGCGGGGAGCTCCTACAATGAGCAGTTCTTC. This chain joins TRBV28 and TRBJ2-1; possibly TRBD2 for D (6 bases). The germline V gene encodes CDR1 MDHEN and CDR2 SYDVKM. This CDR3 comprises 15 residues. V was trimmed by 2 bases and J by 0 bases, leaving 8 bases between them.

In nucleotides, the CDR3 is TGTGCCAGCTCACCACTCGCAGGGCATCTGGGCGAGCAGTACTTC. This translates into CASSPLAGHLGEQYF. The chain combines TRBV18 with TRBJ2-7; TRBD1 might be the D (5 bases). The CDR3 is 15 residues long. The germline gives CDR1 KGHSH, CDR2 LQKENI. V was trimmed by 1 base and J by 6 bases, leaving 16 bases between them. Full variable domain (missing parts from reference TRBV18 and TRBJ2-7): NAGVMQNPRHLVRRRGQEARLRCSPMKGHSHVYWYRQLPEEGLKFMVYLQKENIIDESGMPKERFSAEFPKEGPSILRIQQVVRGDSAAYFCASSPLAGHLGEQYFGPGTRLTVT.

The chain joins TRBV5-1 to TRBJ1-1; no firm D call. CDR3 length: 13 residues. CDR1 is SGHRS, CDR2 YFSETQ, per germline. Trimming removed 2 bases at V and 4 bases at J, with 9 bases between. CDR3 in amino acids: CASSFEASTEAFF. The CDR3 DNA sequence: TGCGCCAGCAGCTTCGAGGCCTCCACTGAAGCTTTCTTT.

V is TRBV2 and J is TRBJ1-2; 9 positions match TRBD1. The germline CDR1 and CDR2 sequences are SNHLY and FYNNEI. The trim removed 11 bases at V and 6 bases at J, leaving 7 bases unmatched. The CDR3 contains 12 residues. CDR3 in DNA: TGTGCCGGCCACAGGGGGCAGGATGGCTACACCTTC. The encoded protein is CAGHRGQDGYTF.

This clone was observed a handful of times. The chain is built from TRBV20-1 and TRBJ1-1; the D is unclear. From germline, CDR1 is DFQATT and CDR2 SNEGSKA (reference sequence). The CDR3 consists of 11 residues. V was clipped by 6 bases and J by 7 bases, with 12 bases between them. Here the CDR3 reads CSAIKALEAFF. The CDR3 DNA is TGCAGTGCAATTAAAGCTCTTGAAGCTTTCTTT.

This chain connects TRBV7-3 to TRBJ2-7, with D possibly being TRBD2 (6 bases). V lost 5 bases, J lost 2 bases, and 13 bases lay in between. Germline V gene sequence: CDR1 SGHTA, CDR2 FQGTGA. The CDR3 extends over 14 amino acids. CDR3 amino acids: CASSVAGRTYEQYF. CDR3 bases: TGTGCCAGCAGCGTTGCGGGGAGGACCTACGAGCAGTACTTC.

The sample holds a few counts of this clone. The chain recombines TRBV27 with TRBJ2-3; D possibly matches TRBD1 or TRBD2 (7 bases each). The CDR3 runs to 15 residues. Deletions cut 2 bases from V and 4 bases from J, with 13 bases between. Per germline, CDR1 MNHEY and CDR2 SMNVEV (reference sequence). The DNA of the CDR3 is TGTGCCAGCAGTTTACAGGGGGGGCGTTCAGATACGCAGTATTTT. Amino acids: CASSLQGGRSDTQYF.

V and J are TRBV18 and TRBJ2-3; 8 nucleotides agree with TRBD1. From germline, CDR1 is KGHSH and CDR2 LQKENI. With 8 bases clipped from V and 3 bases from J, the junction kept 7 bases outside the gene matches. There are 14 residues in the CDR3. CDR3 DNA sequence: TGTGCCAGCCACCGGGACAGGAGTACAGATACGCAGTATTTT. Protein sequence: CASHRDRSTDTQYF.

The chain employs TRBV7-2 and TRBJ1-4; D is unresolved. Germline V gene lookup returns CDR1 SGHTA and CDR2 FQGNSA. Trimming cost V 1 base and J 7 bases, with 13 bases left between them. This CDR3 has 15 residues. Here the CDR3 reads CASSLVVGRGEKLFF. The CDR3, as DNA: TGTGCCAGCAGCTTAGTAGTTGGGAGAGGTGAAAAACTGTTTTTT. Combining the CDR3 with reference TRBV7-2 and TRBJ1-4 gives the whole variable domain GAGVSQSPSNKVTEKGKDVELRCDPISGHTALYWYRQSLGQGLEFLIYFQGNSAPDKSGLPSDRFSAERTGGSVSTLTIQRTQQEDSAVYLCASSLVVGRGEKLFFGSGTQLSVL.

The V gene is TRBV11-3, the J gene TRBJ2-5, with TRBD2 matching 13 bases. The CDR3 has 16 residues. Trimming at V came to 1 base and at J to 3 bases, leaving 2 bases not matched to a gene. CDR1 is SGHNT and CDR2 is YENEEA in the germline V gene. The CDR3: CASSLGTSGGEETQYF. The CDR3, as DNA: TGTGCCAGCAGCTTAGGCACTAGCGGGGGGGAAGAGACCCAGTACTTC.